This T cell receptor (beta chain) is drawn from a study of shared clonotypes between healthy human individuals. In the case of this clone: The antigen is unknown.

J lost 2 bases, V lost 3 bases, and 8 bases had no gene match. The CDR3 loop spans 18 amino acids. Germline V gene lookup returns CDR1 ENHRY and CDR2 SYGVKD. The study's findings and limits: Generation of non-shared clonotypes was less probable than generation of clonotypes shared by all four donors.

Assay: immunoSEQ multiplex PCR; the TCRdb copy retains only in-frame clones and omits some. This table holds roughly 2.2 million clones, roughly 92% found once. The source is a man between 18 and 35 years old in good health. Some clones in this sample may be carry-over from other donors' samples. The specimen sequenced was naive CD4+ T cells from PBMCs. Subset specified: CD45RA+ positively selected. V is TRBV10-3 and J is TRBJ2-1; TRBD2 matches 12 bases. The CDR3 reads CAISDWTSGKTAYNEQFF. The CDR3 region has the DNA TGTGCCATCAGTGACTGGACTAGCGGGAAAACGGCCTACAATGAGCAGTTCTTC.